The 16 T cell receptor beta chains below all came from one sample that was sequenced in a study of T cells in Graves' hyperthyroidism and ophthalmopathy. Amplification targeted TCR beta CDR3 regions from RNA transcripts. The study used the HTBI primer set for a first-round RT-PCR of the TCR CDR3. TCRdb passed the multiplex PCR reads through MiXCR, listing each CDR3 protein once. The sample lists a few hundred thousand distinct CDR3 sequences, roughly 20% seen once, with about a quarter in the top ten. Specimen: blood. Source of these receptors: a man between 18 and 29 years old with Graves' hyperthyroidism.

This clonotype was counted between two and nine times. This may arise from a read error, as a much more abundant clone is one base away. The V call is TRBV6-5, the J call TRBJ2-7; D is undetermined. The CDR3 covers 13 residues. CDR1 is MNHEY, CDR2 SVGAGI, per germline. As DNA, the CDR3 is TGTGCCAGCCGTTACAACGGAGAGGACGAGCAGTACTTC. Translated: CASRYNGEDEQYF.

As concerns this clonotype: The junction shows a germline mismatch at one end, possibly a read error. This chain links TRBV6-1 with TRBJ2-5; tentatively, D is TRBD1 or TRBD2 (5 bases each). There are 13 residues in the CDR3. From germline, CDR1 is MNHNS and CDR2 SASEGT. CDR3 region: CASSERDQKTQYF. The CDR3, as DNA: TGTGCCAGCTCCGAGAGGGACCAAAAGACCCAGTACTTC.

In DNA, the CDR3 is TGCAGTGCCGGGCCACAGGAACCCGACCAGTACTTC. Translated: CSAGPQEPDQYF. This chain connects TRBV20-1 to TRBJ2-7; D perhaps matches TRBD1 (5 bases). The CDR3 covers 12 residues. Trimming took off 6 bases at V and 10 bases at J, with 19 bases between the two ends. CDR1 is DFQATT, CDR2 SNEGSKA, per germline (reference sequence).

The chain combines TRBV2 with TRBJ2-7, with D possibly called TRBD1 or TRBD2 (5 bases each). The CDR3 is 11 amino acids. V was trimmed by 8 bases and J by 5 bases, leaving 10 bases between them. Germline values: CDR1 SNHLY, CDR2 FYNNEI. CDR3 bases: TGTGCCAGCCTTTTGGGGGACGAGCAGTACTTC. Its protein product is CASLLGDEQYF.

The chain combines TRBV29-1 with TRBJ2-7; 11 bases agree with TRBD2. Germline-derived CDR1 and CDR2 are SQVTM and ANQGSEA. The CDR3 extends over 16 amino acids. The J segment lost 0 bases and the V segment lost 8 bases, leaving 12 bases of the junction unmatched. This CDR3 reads CSFQTSGASNSYEQYF. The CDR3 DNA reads TGCAGCTTTCAGACTAGCGGGGCTTCAAACTCCTACGAGCAGTACTTC.

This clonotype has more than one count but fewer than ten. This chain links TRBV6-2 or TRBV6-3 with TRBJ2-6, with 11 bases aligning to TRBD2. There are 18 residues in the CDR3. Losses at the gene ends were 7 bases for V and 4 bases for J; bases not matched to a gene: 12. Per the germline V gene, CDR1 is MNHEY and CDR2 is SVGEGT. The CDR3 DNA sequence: TGTGCCAGCACCCGACGGCTAGCGGGGGGAGCCGGGGCCAACGTCCTGACTTTC. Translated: CASTRRLAGGAGANVLTF.

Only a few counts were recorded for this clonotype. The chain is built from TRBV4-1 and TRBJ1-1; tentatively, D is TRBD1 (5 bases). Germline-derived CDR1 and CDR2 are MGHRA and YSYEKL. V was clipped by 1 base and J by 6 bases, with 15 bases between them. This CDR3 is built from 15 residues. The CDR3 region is CASSQGFLGVAEAFF. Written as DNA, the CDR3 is TGCGCCAGCAGCCAAGGGTTCTTAGGGGTTGCTGAAGCTTTCTTT.

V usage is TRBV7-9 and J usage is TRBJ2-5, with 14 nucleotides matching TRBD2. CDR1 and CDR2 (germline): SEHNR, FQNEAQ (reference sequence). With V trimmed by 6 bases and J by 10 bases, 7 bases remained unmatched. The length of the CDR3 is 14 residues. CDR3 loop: CASSRLAGGLGQYF. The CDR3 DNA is TGTGCCAGCAGTCGACTAGCGGGGGGGCTGGGCCAGTACTTC.

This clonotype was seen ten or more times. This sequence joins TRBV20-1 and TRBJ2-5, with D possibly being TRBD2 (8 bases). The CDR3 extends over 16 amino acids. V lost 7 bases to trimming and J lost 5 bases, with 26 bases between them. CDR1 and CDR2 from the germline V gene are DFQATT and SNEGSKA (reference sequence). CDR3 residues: CSGRGGREGARETQYF. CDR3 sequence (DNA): TGCAGTGGACGGGGGGGCAGAGAGGGGGCGAGGGAGACCCAGTACTTC.

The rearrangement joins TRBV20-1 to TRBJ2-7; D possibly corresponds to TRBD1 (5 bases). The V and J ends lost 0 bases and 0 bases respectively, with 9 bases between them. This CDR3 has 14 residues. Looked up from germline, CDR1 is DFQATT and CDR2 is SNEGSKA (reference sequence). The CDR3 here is CSARDQGLSYEQYF. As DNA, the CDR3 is TGCAGTGCTAGAGATCAGGGCCTCTCCTACGAGCAGTACTTC.

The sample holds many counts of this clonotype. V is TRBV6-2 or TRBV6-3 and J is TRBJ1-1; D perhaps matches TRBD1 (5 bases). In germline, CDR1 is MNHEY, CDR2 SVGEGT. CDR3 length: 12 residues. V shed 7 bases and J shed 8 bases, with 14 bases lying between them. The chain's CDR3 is CASIVPGSEAFF. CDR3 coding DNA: TGTGCCAGCATCGTCCCAGGGAGCGAAGCTTTCTTT.

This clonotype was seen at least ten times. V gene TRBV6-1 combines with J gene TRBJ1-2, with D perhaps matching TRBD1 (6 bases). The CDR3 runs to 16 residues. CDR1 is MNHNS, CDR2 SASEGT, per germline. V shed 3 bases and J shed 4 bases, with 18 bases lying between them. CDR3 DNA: TGTGCCAGCAGTGAGTGGGGGGGGCAGACCTCCTATGGCTACACCTTC. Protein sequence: CASSEWGGQTSYGYTF.

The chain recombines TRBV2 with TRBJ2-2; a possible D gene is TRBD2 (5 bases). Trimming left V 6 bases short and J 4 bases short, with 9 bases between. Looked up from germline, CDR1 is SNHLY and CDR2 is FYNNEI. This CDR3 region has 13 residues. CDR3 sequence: CASSDEGTGELFF. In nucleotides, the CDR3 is TGTGCCAGCAGCGATGAGGGCACCGGGGAGCTGTTTTTT.

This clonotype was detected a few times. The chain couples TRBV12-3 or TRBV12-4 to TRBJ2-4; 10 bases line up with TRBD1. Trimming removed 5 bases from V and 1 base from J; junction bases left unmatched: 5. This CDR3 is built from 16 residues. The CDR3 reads CASSRTGGAAKNIQYF. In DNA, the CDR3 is TGTGCCAGCAGTCGGACAGGGGGGGCGGCCAAAAACATTCAGTACTTC.

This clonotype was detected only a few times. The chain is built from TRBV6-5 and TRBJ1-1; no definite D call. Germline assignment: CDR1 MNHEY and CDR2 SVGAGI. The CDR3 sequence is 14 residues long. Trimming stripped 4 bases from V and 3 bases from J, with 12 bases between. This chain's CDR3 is CASSFGRLDTEAFF. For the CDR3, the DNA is TGTGCCAGCAGTTTCGGCCGTTTGGACACTGAAGCTTTCTTT.

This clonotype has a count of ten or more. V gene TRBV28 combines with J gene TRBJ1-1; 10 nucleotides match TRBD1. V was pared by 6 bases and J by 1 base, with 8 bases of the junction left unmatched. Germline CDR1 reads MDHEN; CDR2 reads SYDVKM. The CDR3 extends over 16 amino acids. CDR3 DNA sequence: TGTGCCAGCAGACATGACAGGGGGCTCGGGAACACTGAAGCTTTCTTT. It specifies CASRHDRGLGNTEAFF.